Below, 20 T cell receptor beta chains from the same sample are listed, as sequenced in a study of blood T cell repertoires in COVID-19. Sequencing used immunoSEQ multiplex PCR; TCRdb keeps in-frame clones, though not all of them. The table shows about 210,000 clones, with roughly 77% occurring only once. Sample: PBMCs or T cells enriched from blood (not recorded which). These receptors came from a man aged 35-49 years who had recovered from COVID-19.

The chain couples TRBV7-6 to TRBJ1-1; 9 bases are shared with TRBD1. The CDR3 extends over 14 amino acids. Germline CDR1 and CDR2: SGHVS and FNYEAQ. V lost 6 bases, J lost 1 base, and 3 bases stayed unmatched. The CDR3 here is CASRAGQGNTEAFF. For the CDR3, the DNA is TGTGCCAGCAGGGCGGGACAGGGGAACACTGAAGCTTTCTTT.

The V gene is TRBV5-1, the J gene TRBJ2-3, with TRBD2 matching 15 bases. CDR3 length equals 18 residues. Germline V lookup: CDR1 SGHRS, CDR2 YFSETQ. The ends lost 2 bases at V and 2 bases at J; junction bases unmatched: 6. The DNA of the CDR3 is TGCGCCAGCAGCTTAGGGACTAGCGGGGGGTTTGTCACAGATACGCAGTATTTT. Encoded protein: CASSLGTSGGFVTDTQYF.

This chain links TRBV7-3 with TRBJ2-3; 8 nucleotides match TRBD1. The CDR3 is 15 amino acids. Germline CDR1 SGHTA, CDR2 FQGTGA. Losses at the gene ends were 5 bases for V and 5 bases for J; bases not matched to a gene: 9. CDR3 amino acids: CASSPGGGALDTQYF. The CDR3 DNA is TGTGCCAGCAGCCCAGGGGGCGGGGCGCTAGATACGCAGTATTTT.

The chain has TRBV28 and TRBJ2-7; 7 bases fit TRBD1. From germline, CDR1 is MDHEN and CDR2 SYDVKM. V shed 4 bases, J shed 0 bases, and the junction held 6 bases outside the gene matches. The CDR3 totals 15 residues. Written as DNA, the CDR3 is TGTGCCAGCAGTTCCGGGACAGTCAGCTCCTACGAGCAGTACTTC. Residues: CASSSGTVSSYEQYF.

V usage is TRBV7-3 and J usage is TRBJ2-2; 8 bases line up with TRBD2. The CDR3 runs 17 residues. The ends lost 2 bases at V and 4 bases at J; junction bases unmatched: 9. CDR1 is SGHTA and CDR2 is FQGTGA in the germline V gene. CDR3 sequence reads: CASSLRAGAPSTGELFF. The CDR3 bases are TGTGCCAGCAGCTTACGAGCGGGAGCCCCAAGCACCGGGGAGCTGTTTTTT.

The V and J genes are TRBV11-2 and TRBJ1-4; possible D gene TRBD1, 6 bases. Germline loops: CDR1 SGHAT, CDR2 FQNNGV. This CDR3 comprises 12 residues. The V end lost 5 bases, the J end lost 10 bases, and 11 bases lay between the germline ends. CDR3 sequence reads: CASSQRGGKLFF. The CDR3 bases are TGTGCCAGCAGCCAAAGGGGGGGAAAACTGTTTTTT.

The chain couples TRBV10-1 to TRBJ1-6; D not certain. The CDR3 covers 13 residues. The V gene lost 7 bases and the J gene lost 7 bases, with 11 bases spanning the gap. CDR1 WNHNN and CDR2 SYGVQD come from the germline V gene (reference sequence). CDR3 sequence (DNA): TGCGCCAGCACGGTGTCGTTGAATTCACCCCTCCACTTT. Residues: CASTVSLNSPLHF.

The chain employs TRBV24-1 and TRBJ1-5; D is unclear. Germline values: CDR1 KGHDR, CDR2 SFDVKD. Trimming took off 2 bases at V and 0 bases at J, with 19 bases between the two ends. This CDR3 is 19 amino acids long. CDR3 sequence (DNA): TGTGCCACCAGTGATTCGGGCGGGGAAGGAGCCTATAGCAATCAGCCCCAGCATTTT. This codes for CATSDSGGEGAYSNQPQHF.

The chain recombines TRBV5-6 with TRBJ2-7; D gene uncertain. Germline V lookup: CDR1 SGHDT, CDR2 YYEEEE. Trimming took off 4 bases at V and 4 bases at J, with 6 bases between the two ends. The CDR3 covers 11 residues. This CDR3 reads CASSLRYEQYF. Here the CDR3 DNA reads TGTGCCAGCAGCCTGAGATACGAGCAGTACTTC.

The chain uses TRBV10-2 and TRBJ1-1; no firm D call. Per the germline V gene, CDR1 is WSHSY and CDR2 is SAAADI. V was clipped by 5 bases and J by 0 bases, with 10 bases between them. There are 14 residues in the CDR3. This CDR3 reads CASSRTDMNTEAFF. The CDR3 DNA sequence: TGCGCCAGCAGTCGCACAGATATGAACACTGAAGCTTTCTTT.

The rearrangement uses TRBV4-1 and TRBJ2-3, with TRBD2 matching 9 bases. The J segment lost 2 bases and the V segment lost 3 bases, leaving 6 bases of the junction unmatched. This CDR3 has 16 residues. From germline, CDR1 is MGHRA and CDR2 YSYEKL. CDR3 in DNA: TGCGCCAGCAGCCAGGGTACTAGCGGGTACACAGATACGCAGTATTTT. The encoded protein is CASSQGTSGYTDTQYF.

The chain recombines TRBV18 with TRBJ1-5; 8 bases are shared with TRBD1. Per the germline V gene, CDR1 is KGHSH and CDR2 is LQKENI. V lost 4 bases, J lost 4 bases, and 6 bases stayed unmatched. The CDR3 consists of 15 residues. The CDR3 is CASSLTTGVNQPQHF. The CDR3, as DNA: TGTGCCAGCTCACTAACGACAGGGGTAAATCAGCCCCAGCATTTT. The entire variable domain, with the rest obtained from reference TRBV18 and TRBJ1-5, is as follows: NAGVMQNPRHLVRRRGQEARLRCSPMKGHSHVYWYRQLPEEGLKFMVYLQKENIIDESGMPKERFSAEFPKEGPSILRIQQVVRGDSAAYFCASSLTTGVNQPQHFGDGTRLSIL.

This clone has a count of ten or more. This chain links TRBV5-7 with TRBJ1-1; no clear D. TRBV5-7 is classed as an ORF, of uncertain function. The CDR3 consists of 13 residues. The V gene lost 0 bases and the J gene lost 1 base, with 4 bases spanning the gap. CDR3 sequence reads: CASSLAGNTEAFF. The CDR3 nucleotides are TGTGCCAGCAGCTTGGCGGGGAACACTGAAGCTTTCTTT.

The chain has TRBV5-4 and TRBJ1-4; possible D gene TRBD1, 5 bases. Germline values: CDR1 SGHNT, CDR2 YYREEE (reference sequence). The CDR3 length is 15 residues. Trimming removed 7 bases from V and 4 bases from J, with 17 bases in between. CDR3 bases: TGTGCCAGCGGGAACACAGGTGCAATTAATGAAAAACTGTTTTTT. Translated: CASGNTGAINEKLFF.

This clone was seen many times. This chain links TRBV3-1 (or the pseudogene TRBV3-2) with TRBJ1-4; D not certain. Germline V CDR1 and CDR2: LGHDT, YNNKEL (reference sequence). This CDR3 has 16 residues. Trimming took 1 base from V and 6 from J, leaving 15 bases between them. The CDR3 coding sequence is TGTGCCAGCAGCCAAGTGTCAGCAGGAAGTTATGAAAAACTGTTTTTT. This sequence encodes CASSQVSAGSYEKLFF.

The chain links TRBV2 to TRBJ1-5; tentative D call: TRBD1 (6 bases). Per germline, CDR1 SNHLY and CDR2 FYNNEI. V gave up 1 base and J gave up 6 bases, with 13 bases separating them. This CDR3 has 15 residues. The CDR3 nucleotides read TGTGCCAGCAGTGAAGGGGGCGCGGGGGCTCAGCCCCAGCATTTT. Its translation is CASSEGGAGAQPQHF.

The chain's CDR3 is CASSLEDPGPNSPLHF. The DNA for the CDR3 is TGTGCCAGCAGCTTAGAGGATCCAGGGCCAAATTCACCCCTCCACTTT. The V gene is TRBV7-9, the J gene TRBJ1-6, with D perhaps matching TRBD1 (5 bases). The ends were cut back, 1 base at V and 7 bases at J, with 14 bases in the middle. The CDR3 totals 16 residues. From germline, CDR1 is SEHNR and CDR2 FQNEAQ (reference sequence).

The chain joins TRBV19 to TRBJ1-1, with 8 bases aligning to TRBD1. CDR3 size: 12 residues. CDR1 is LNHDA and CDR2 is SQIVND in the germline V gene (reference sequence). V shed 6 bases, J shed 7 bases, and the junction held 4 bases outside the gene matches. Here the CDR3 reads CASSPTGVEAFF. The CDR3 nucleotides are TGTGCCAGTAGCCCGACAGGGGTTGAAGCTTTCTTT.

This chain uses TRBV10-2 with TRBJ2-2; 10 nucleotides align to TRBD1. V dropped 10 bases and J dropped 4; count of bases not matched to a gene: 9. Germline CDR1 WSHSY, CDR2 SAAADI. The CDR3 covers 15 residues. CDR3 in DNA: TGCGCCACCTTAGGACAGGGGGTGGGCACCGGGGAGCTGTTTTTT. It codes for CATLGQGVGTGELFF.

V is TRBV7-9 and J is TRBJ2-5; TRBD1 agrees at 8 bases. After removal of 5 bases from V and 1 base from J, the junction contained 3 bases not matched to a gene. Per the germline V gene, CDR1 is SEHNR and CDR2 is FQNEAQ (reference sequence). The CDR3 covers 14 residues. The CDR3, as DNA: TGTGCCAGCAGCCCGACAGGGGTCCAAGAGACCCAGTACTTC. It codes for CASSPTGVQETQYF.